This entry lists 26 T cell receptor beta chains sequenced from one sample in a study of T cell responses to AZD1222 COVID-19 vaccine. Data came from immunoSEQ multiplex PCR; TCRdb stores just in-frame clones and leaves some out. Of approximately 100,000 clones listed, about nine tenths are singletons. Sample: peripheral blood, taken on day 0 of AZD1222 vaccination. The source is an adult in good health.

The V gene is TRBV5-1, the J gene TRBJ2-3, with no clear D. Per the germline V gene, CDR1 is SGHRS and CDR2 is YFSETQ. The CDR3 is made up of 15 amino acids. Trimming pared 6 bases from V and 4 bases from J, leaving 18 bases between. The CDR3, as DNA: TGCGCCAGCAAGTCGGGCAGTAGCATCGCAGATACGCAGTATTTT. As protein: CASKSGSSIADTQYF. The full variable domain, completed using reference TRBV5-1 and TRBJ2-3, is KAGVTQTPRYLIKTRGQQVTLSCSPISGHRSVSWYQQTPGQGLQFLFEYFSETQRNKGNFPGRFSGRQFSNSRSEMNVSTLELGDSALYLCASKSGSSIADTQYFGPGTRLTVL.

J is TRBJ1-2 and V is TRBV29-1; 11 nucleotides line up with TRBD1. The CDR3 has 15 amino acids. Looked up from germline, CDR1 is SQVTM and CDR2 is ANQGSEA. V trimming: 6 bases; J trimming: 3 bases; junction bases outside the gene matches: 9. The CDR3 DNA reads TGCAGCGTCAACTCCAGGGGACAGGGGGACTATGGCTACACCTTC. It codes for CSVNSRGQGDYGYTF.

CDR3 region: CSGRTDTQYF. Written as DNA, the CDR3 is TGCAGCGGCCGGACAGATACGCAGTATTTT. The V call is TRBV20-1, the J call TRBJ2-3; D is unresolved. The CDR3 has 10 residues. Looked up from germline, CDR1 is DFQATT and CDR2 is SNEGSKA (reference sequence).

This sequence joins TRBV19 and TRBJ2-1; the match to TRBD2 covers 8 bases. V lost 4 bases to trimming and J lost 8 bases; unmatched junction nucleotides: 1. CDR1 and CDR2 (germline): LNHDA, SQIVND (reference sequence). CDR3 size: 12 residues. The CDR3 sequence: CASSTGLDEQFF. The CDR3 DNA follows: TGTGCCAGTAGTACGGGACTAGATGAGCAGTTCTTC. Using reference TRBV19 and TRBJ2-1 for the parts outside the CDR3, the full variable domain is DGGITQSPKYLFRKEGQNVTLSCEQNLNHDAMYWYRQDPGQGLRLIYYSQIVNDFQKGDIAEGYSVSREKKESFPLTVTSAQKNPTAFYLCASSTGLDEQFFGPGTRLTVL.

The CDR3: CASSQRQSGYTF. The CDR3 nucleotides read TGTGCCAGCTCACAGAGACAGAGTGGCTACACCTTC. The chain carries TRBV18 and TRBJ1-2; weak D call: TRBD1 (5 bases). CDR3 length: 12 residues. The V and J ends lost 4 bases and 7 bases respectively, with 10 bases between them. CDR1 KGHSH and CDR2 LQKENI come from the germline V gene.

The J gene is TRBJ1-1, the V gene TRBV2, with D possibly matching TRBD1 (6 bases). Trimming stripped 4 bases from V and 10 bases from J, with 16 bases between. From germline, CDR1 is SNHLY and CDR2 FYNNEI. The CDR3 is 13 residues long. CDR3 sequence: CASSVETGISAFF. In DNA form, the CDR3 reads TGTGCCAGCAGTGTGGAAACAGGGATTTCAGCTTTCTTT.

V usage is TRBV19 and J usage is TRBJ2-2, with D tentatively TRBD1 (5 bases). Trimming took 7 bases from V and 1 from J, leaving 19 bases between them. The CDR3 contains 17 residues. Germline V gives CDR1 LNHDA, CDR2 SQIVND (reference sequence). In DNA form, the CDR3 reads TGTGCCAGTACCAGCACAAAGGGGTACAGGAACACCGGGGAGCTGTTTTTT. Encoded protein: CASTSTKGYRNTGELFF.

This clone appeared a few times. This sequence joins TRBV9 and TRBJ2-5, with 8 positions matching TRBD2. The CDR3 sequence is 14 residues long. Looked up from germline, CDR1 is SGDLS and CDR2 is YYNGEE. V was clipped by 3 bases and J by 4 bases; unmatched bases: 5. CDR3 loop: CASSGRTSRETQYF. The CDR3 DNA is TGTGCCAGCAGCGGACGGACTAGCAGAGAGACCCAGTACTTC.

The chain joins TRBV6-5 to TRBJ1-2, with a weak D call TRBD1 (6 bases). CDR3 length: 15 residues. V dropped 2 bases and J dropped 5 bases, with 15 bases sitting between them. Looked up from germline, CDR1 is MNHEY and CDR2 is SVGAGI. The DNA of the CDR3 is TGTGCCAGCAGTTACGAGGGCAGGGGACTTTATGGCTACACCTTC. It translates to CASSYEGRGLYGYTF.

In this sample, this clone turned up once. The chain combines TRBV12-5 with TRBJ2-1; TRBD1 aligns across 7 bases. Per the germline V gene, CDR1 is LGHNT and CDR2 is FRNRAP. This CDR3 contains 14 residues. V gave up 5 bases and J gave up 0 bases; unmatched junction bases: 1. The CDR3 region has the DNA TGTGCTAGTGGTGAGGGGGCCTCCTACAATGAGCAGTTCTTC. It translates to CASGEGASYNEQFF.

The chain carries TRBV3-1 (or the pseudogene TRBV3-2) and TRBJ1-1; possible D gene TRBD1, 5 bases. Germline V gives CDR1 LGHDT, CDR2 YNNKEL (reference sequence). V was clipped by 4 bases and J by 2 bases, with 11 bases between them. The CDR3 loop spans 14 amino acids. The CDR3 sequence: CASSPGGLNTEAFF. In DNA, the CDR3 is TGTGCCAGCAGCCCGGGGGGACTCAACACTGAAGCTTTCTTT.

V and J are TRBV19 and TRBJ2-7; 9 bases are shared with TRBD1. V lost 5 bases to trimming and J lost 5 bases; unmatched junction nucleotides: 4. This CDR3 spans 13 amino acids. Per the germline V gene, CDR1 is LNHDA and CDR2 is SQIVND (reference sequence). The CDR3 region is CASSLDRGDEQYF. CDR3 sequence (DNA): TGTGCCAGTAGTTTGGACAGGGGTGACGAGCAGTACTTC.

V is TRBV6-4 and J is TRBJ2-3, with D unclear. This CDR3 spans 13 amino acids. Germline CDR1 reads MRHNA; CDR2 reads SNTAGT. The V end was cut by 4 bases, the J end by 1 base, with 6 bases between. The chain's CDR3 is CASSVEGTDTQYF. CDR3 DNA sequence: TGTGCCAGCAGTGTAGAAGGCACAGATACGCAGTATTTT.

This clone was recorded only once. The chain joins TRBV7-2 to TRBJ2-1, with a tentative D call TRBD1 (5 bases). The CDR3 contains 17 residues. Trimming stripped 2 bases from V and 3 bases from J, with 17 bases between. Germline lookup yields CDR1 SGHTA and CDR2 FQGNSA. The CDR3: CASSLSWRQSIYNEQFF. The CDR3 region has the DNA TGTGCCAGCAGCTTAAGTTGGAGACAGTCCATCTACAATGAGCAGTTCTTC. Full variable domain (rest looked up from reference TRBV7-2 and TRBJ2-1): GAGVSQSPSNKVTEKGKDVELRCDPISGHTALYWYRQSLGQGLEFLIYFQGNSAPDKSGLPSDRFSAERTGGSVSTLTIQRTQQEDSAVYLCASSLSWRQSIYNEQFFGPGTRLTVL.

The chain combines TRBV28 with TRBJ2-5; 13 bases map to TRBD2. Germline V gene lookup returns CDR1 MDHEN and CDR2 SYDVKM. This CDR3 is 17 amino acids long. After removal of 6 bases from V and 6 bases from J, the junction contained 13 bases not matched to a gene. Here the CDR3 reads CASSYTSGRALEKTQYF. CDR3 nucleotide sequence: TGTGCCAGCAGCTACACTAGCGGGAGGGCCTTAGAGAAGACCCAGTACTTC.

This clone has only a few counts. The chain employs TRBV30 and TRBJ1-1; no firm D call. The V gene lost 0 bases and the J gene lost 11 bases, with 19 bases spanning the gap. The CDR3 is 14 residues long. The V gene's germline CDR1 is GTSNPN and CDR2 SVGIG (reference sequence). The CDR3: CAWSVPPPPRDAFF. CDR3 DNA: TGTGCCTGGAGTGTACCCCCCCCACCCCGAGACGCTTTCTTT.

V and J are TRBV18 and TRBJ2-1; tentatively, D is TRBD1 (6 bases). The CDR3 spans 13 residues. The ends were cut back, 3 bases at V and 7 bases at J, with 10 bases in the middle. CDR1 and CDR2 from the germline V gene are KGHSH and LQKENI. CDR3 bases: TGTGCCAGCTCACCGTTAACAGGGAATGAGCAGTTCTTC. It encodes CASSPLTGNEQFF. Full variable domain (missing parts from reference TRBV18 and TRBJ2-1): NAGVMQNPRHLVRRRGQEARLRCSPMKGHSHVYWYRQLPEEGLKFMVYLQKENIIDESGMPKERFSAEFPKEGPSILRIQQVVRGDSAAYFCASSPLTGNEQFFGPGTRLTVL.

At least ten counts were recorded for this clone. J is TRBJ1-2 and V is TRBV5-1, with D perhaps matching TRBD1 (5 bases). V lost 6 bases and J lost 3, with 12 bases in between. The CDR3 sequence is 13 residues long. CDR1 is SGHRS, CDR2 YFSETQ, per germline. Here the CDR3 reads CASKRGVDYGYTF. CDR3 DNA: TGCGCCAGCAAGAGGGGAGTCGACTATGGCTACACCTTC.

The chain carries TRBV2 and TRBJ1-4; D may be TRBD1 (5 bases). V lost 2 bases and J 8 bases, leaving 15 bases between the germline ends. Per germline, CDR1 SNHLY and CDR2 FYNNEI. CDR3 length equals 15 residues. CDR3 sequence: CASSEIGTAGEKLFF. The CDR3 DNA sequence: TGTGCCAGCAGTGAAATTGGGACGGCTGGAGAAAAACTGTTTTTT.

The CDR3 reads CASSLSSGAGYEQYF. In nucleotides, the CDR3 is TGCGCCAGCAGCTTGTCGTCGGGGGCGGGTTACGAGCAGTACTTC. V and J are TRBV5-1 and TRBJ2-7; perhaps D is TRBD1 or TRBD2 (6 bases each). The CDR3 loop spans 15 amino acids. CDR1 is SGHRS, CDR2 YFSETQ, per germline. V lost 1 base and J 4 bases, leaving 15 bases between the germline ends.

The chain has TRBV28 and TRBJ1-2; weak D call: TRBD1 (6 bases). This CDR3 has 13 amino acids. V was shortened by 6 bases and J by 7 bases, with 15 bases between the two germline ends. The germline gives CDR1 MDHEN, CDR2 SYDVKM. The CDR3 DNA reads TGTGCCAGCAGGGTACAGGGCGGCCCTGGCTACACCTTC. Protein sequence: CASRVQGGPGYTF.

CDR3 sequence: CASSPGTGVYGYTF. Written as DNA, the CDR3 is TGTGCCAGCAGCCCCGGGACAGGGGTCTATGGCTACACCTTC. V usage is TRBV6-6 and J usage is TRBJ1-2, with 10 bases lining up with TRBD1. This CDR3 is 14 amino acids long. Trimming removed 6 bases from V and 4 bases from J; junction bases left unmatched: 5. From germline, CDR1 is MNHNY and CDR2 SVGAGI (reference sequence).

This CDR3 is CASRTRQDTEAFF. CDR3 nucleotide sequence: TGTGCCAGCAGGACCAGACAGGACACTGAAGCTTTCTTT. The V gene is TRBV7-2, the J gene TRBJ1-1; possible D gene TRBD1, 6 bases. Trimming shortened V by 6 bases and J by 3 bases, and 11 bases separated the two germline ends. This CDR3 is 13 amino acids long. The germline CDR1 and CDR2 sequences are SGHTA and FQGNSA.

V usage is TRBV7-2 and J usage is TRBJ2-7, with D unclear. Trimming cost V 2 bases and J 2 bases, with 7 bases left between them. The CDR3 is 13 amino acids. Germline V gives CDR1 SGHTA, CDR2 FQGNSA. The DNA of the CDR3 is TGTGCCAGCAGCTTACGCAGAACCTACGAGCAGTACTTC. It translates to CASSLRRTYEQYF.

In this sample, this clone turned up once. The V and J genes are TRBV20-1 and TRBJ1-2, with unresolved D. The V end lost 6 bases, the J end lost 8 bases, and 13 bases lay between the germline ends. CDR1 DFQATT and CDR2 SNEGSKA come from the germline V gene (reference sequence). The CDR3 length is 11 residues. The CDR3 nucleotides read TGCAGTGCCCCCGTGCTCTACGGCTACACCTTC. Its translation: CSAPVLYGYTF.

V and J are TRBV20-1 and TRBJ1-1; D ambiguous. From germline, CDR1 is DFQATT and CDR2 SNEGSKA (reference sequence). V was cut by 8 bases and J by 3 bases, with 7 bases left in between. This CDR3 has 10 amino acids. CDR3 nucleotides: TGCAGTTCCCCTTACACTGAAGCTTTCTTT. It codes for CSSPYTEAFF.